The 9 T cell receptor beta chains below were found in one sample sequenced in a study of shared clonotypes between healthy human individuals. This table comes from immunoSEQ multiplex PCR, and its TCRdb copy is limited to in-frame clones, with some not included. The data show some 450,000 clones, with 75% to 80% seen just once and more than 10% held by the top ten. Sequencing was carried out using PBMCs. These receptor sequences come from a woman aged 40 to 49 in good health. Some clones in this sample may be carry-over from other donors' samples.

The rearrangement uses TRBV4-1 and TRBJ2-7, with unresolved D. The germline V and J ends were trimmed by 1 base and 0 bases, with 4 bases remaining between them. Germline CDR1 reads MGHRA; CDR2 reads YSYEKL. The CDR3 consists of 13 residues. CDR3 DNA: TGCGCCAGCAGCCAAGGGGCCTCCTACGAGCAGTACTTC. Translated, it gives CASSQGASYEQYF.

The V call is TRBV27, the J call TRBJ2-2, with 7 bases lining up with TRBD2. J was trimmed by 2 bases and V by 6 bases; bases with no gene match: 9. Germline CDR1 is MNHEY and CDR2 is SMNVEV (reference sequence). The CDR3 extends over 16 amino acids. The DNA for the CDR3 is TGTGCCAGCAGGACGGACCCGGGAGGTAACACCGGGGAGCTGTTTTTT. As protein: CASRTDPGGNTGELFF.

Worth noting for this clone: A single base separates this from a much larger clone, so it may be a read error. The V call is TRBV30, the J call TRBJ1-2; 7 positions agree with TRBD1. The ends lost 5 bases at V and 4 bases at J; junction bases unmatched: 7. Germline values: CDR1 GTSNPN, CDR2 SVGIG (reference sequence). There are 13 residues in the CDR3. The CDR3 DNA is TGTGCCTGGGGCAGACAGGGCCCCTATGGCTACACCTTC. This codes for CAWGRQGPYGYTF.

About this clone itself: A single base is all that separates this from a far larger clone, so a read error is likely. The sample holds other DNA sequences that translate to the same CDR3. The rearrangement uses TRBV25-1 and TRBJ1-5; TRBD1 might be the D (6 bases). Germline assignment: CDR1 MGHDK and CDR2 SYGVNS. The CDR3 spans 15 residues. Trimming cost V 0 bases and J 2 bases, with 8 bases left between them. CDR3 region: CASSEYGGGNQPQHF. The CDR3, as DNA: TGTGCCAGCAGTGAATACGGGGGCGGCAATCAGCCCCAGCATTTT.

As regards this clone: This likely stems from a read error, as it lies one base from a far larger clone. This chain connects TRBV29-1 to TRBJ1-1, with a possible D match to TRBD1 (5 bases). The CDR3 extends over 13 amino acids. Germline CDR1 SQVTM, CDR2 ANQGSEA. The CDR3 nucleotides are TGCAGAGCATCGACAGTCATGAACACTGAAGCTTTCTTT. This encodes CRASTVMNTEAFF.

The CDR3: CASSDTGTAYGYTF. The DNA for the CDR3 is TGTGCCAGCAGTGATACCGGGACAGCCTATGGCTACACCTTC. J is TRBJ1-2 and V is TRBV25-1; 7 bases are a match to TRBD1. The length of the CDR3 is 14 residues. The J segment lost 4 bases and the V segment lost 3 bases, leaving 5 bases of the junction unmatched. Germline V gene lookup returns CDR1 MGHDK and CDR2 SYGVNS.

The chain couples TRBV27 to TRBJ2-1; the match to TRBD2 covers 9 bases. V was pared by 5 bases and J by 7 bases, with 9 bases of the junction left unmatched. The V gene's germline CDR1 is MNHEY and CDR2 SMNVEV (reference sequence). The CDR3 is 15 residues long. This CDR3 is CASSHSGSRGNEQFF. CDR3 nucleotides: TGTGCCAGCAGTCATAGCGGGAGCCGTGGGAATGAGCAGTTCTTC.

On this clone itself: A far larger clone lies a single base away; this is likely a read error. The chain uses TRBV5-6 and TRBJ1-1; unclear D gene. The CDR3 is made up of 14 amino acids. The germline V and J ends were trimmed by 6 bases and 11 bases, with 23 bases remaining between them. Per germline, CDR1 SGHDT and CDR2 YYEEEE. This CDR3 reads CASTRRTPTAAAFF. In DNA, the CDR3 is TGTGCCAGCACGAGGCGGACGCCCACAGCAGCGGCTTTCTTT.

The chain recombines TRBV9 with TRBJ2-1; D assignment may be TRBD1 or TRBD2 (6 bases each). The germline V gene encodes CDR1 SGDLS and CDR2 YYNGEE. Trimming took off 0 bases at V and 0 bases at J, with 10 bases between the two ends. This CDR3 has 16 amino acids. As DNA, the CDR3 is TGTGCCAGCAGCGTAGACGGGGGCACCTCCTACAATGAGCAGTTCTTC. Encoded protein: CASSVDGGTSYNEQFF.